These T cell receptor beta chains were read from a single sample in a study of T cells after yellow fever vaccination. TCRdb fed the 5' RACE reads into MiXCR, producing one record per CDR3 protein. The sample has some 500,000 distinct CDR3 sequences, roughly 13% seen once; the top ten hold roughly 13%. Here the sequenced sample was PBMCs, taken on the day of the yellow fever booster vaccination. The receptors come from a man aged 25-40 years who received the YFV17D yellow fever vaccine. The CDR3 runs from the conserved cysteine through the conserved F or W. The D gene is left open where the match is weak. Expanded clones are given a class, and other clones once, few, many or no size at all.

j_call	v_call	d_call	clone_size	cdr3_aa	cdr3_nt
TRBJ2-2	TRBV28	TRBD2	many	CASSLGTSGRMNTGELFF	TGTGCCAGCAGTTTGGGGACTAGCGGGAGGATGAACACCGGGGAGCTGTTTTTT
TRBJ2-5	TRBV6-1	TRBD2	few	CASTASGTETQYF	TGTGCCAGCACCGCCAGCGGGACGGAGACCCAGTACTTC
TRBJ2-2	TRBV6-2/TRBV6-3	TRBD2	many	CASSYTSGKPTGELFF	TGTGCCAGCAGTTACACTAGCGGGAAACCCACCGGGGAGCTGTTTTTT
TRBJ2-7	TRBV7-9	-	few	CASSLQGRKSYEQYF	TGTGCCAGCAGCTTACAGGGCAGGAAGTCCTACGAGCAGTACTTC
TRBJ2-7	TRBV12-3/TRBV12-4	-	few	CASSSDWPGYEQYF	TGTGCCAGCAGTTCCGATTGGCCCGGCTACGAGCAGTACTTC
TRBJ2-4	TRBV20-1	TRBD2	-	CSARDGLAGLIQYF	TGCAGTGCTAGAGATGGGCTAGCGGGCCTAATTCAGTACTTC
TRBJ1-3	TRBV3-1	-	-	CASSQWLDPTGNTIYF	TGTGCCAGCAGCCAATGGCTCGACCCTACTGGAAACACCATATATTTT
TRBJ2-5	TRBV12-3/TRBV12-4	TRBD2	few	CASRPDGTSGRAGLETQYF	TGTGCCAGCAGACCTGACGGGACTAGCGGGAGGGCCGGCCTGGAGACCCAGTACTTC
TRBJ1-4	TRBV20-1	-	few	CSARHPAGGKLFF	TGCAGTGCTAGACACCCCGCCGGGGGGAAACTGTTTTTT
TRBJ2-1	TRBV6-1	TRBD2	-	CASSEEPLGLADNELFF	TGTGCCAGCAGTGAGGAACCCCTGGGACTAGCGGACAATGAGCTGTTCTTC
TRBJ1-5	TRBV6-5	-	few	CASSYARAGNQPQHF	TGTGCCAGCAGTTACGCCCGGGCCGGCAATCAGCCCCAGCATTTT
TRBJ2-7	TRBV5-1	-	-	CASSLRQDSYEQYF	TGCGCCAGCAGCTTGCGACAGGACTCCTACGAGCAGTACTTC
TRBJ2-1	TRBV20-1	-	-	CSARAGDGKPSYNEQFF	TGCAGTGCTAGAGCGGGGGACGGGAAACCTTCCTACAATGAGCAGTTCTTC
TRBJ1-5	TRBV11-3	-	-	CASSFYTGSDQPQHF	TGTGCCAGCAGCTTCTACACAGGGTCGGATCAGCCCCAGCATTTT
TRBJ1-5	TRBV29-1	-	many	CSVEQSPGQPQHF	TGCAGCGTTGAGCAGTCCCCGGGACAGCCCCAGCATTTT
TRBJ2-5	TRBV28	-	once	CASSGGLETQYF	TGTGCCAGCAGTGGGGGTTTGGAGACCCAGTACTTC
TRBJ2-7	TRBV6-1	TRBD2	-	CASSDGLADEKEQYF	TGTGCCAGCAGTGACGGACTAGCGGACGAAAAGGAACAGTACTTC